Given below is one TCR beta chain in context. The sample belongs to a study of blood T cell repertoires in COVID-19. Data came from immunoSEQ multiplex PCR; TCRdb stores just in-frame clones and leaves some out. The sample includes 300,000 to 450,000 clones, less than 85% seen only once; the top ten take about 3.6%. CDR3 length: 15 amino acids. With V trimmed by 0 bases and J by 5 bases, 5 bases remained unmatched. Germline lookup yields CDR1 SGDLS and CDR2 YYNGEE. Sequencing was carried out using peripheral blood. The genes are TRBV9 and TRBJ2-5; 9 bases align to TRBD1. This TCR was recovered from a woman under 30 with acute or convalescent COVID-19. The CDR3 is CASSVEGQGTETQYF. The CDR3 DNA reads TGTGCCAGCAGCGTAGAGGGACAGGGTACGGAGACCCAGTACTTC. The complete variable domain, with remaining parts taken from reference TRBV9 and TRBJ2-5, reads DSGVTQTPKHLITATGQRVTLRCSPRSGDLSVYWYQQSLDQGLQFLIQYYNGEERAKGNILERFSAQQFPDLHSELNLSSLELGDSALYFCASSVEGQGTETQYFGPGTRLLVL.